This TCR beta chain was observed in a study of CD4+ T cells in melanoma. The study, taken as a whole, reports: Diverse differentiation states were reported for melanoma neoantigen-specific CD4+ T cells. A reported correlation linked neoantigen-specific CD4+ T cells to CD8+, macrophage and B cell function.

Data came from immunoSEQ multiplex PCR; TCRdb stores just in-frame clones and leaves some out. The table includes about 6,900 clones, about three fifths detected once. Worth noting for this clone: The target antigen is unknown.

The CDR3 extends over 15 amino acids. Germline-derived CDR1 and CDR2 are SGHNT and YYREEE (reference sequence). V was trimmed by 4 bases and J by 4 bases, leaving 17 bases between them. The chain carries TRBV5-4 and TRBJ2-5; D is undetermined. Source material: cells from a culture (not recorded whether cultured in vitro). The clonotype was recovered from a human donor with melanoma. CDR3 DNA sequence: TGTGCCAGCAGCCACCTCGCTCACCCCGGAGAGACCCAGTACTTC. It specifies CASSHLAHPGETQYF.